This T cell receptor beta chain appears in the sequencing data of a study of blood T cells in healthy people across ages. Study at large: Template switching picked up about one barcoded beta molecule for each two T cells.

Findings and limits, study-wide: When set beside aged donors, long-lived donors presented more naive CD4+ cells and higher diversity.

In this sample, this clonotype turned up a few times. The target antigen is unknown. Using a J-beta primer mix together with a sample-barcoded 5' primer, a second PCR was run for roughly 6 to 12 cycles. TCRdb ran MiXCR on the 5' RACE reads and lists one entry per CDR3 protein. This sample has some 1,800,000 distinct CDR3 sequences, with 39% found just once. Germline-derived CDR1 and CDR2 are SQVTM and ANQGSEA. Trimming cost V 0 bases and J 4 bases, with 12 bases left between them. CDR3 length: 14 amino acids. The sample taken for sequencing was blood. This TCR derives from a human donor in good health. This sequence joins TRBV29-1 and TRBJ1-2; perhaps TRBD1 as D (5 bases). The CDR3 DNA sequence: TGCAGCGTTGAAGAGAGGGGATATGGCTATGGCTACACCTTC. It translates to CSVEERGYGYGYTF.